This T cell receptor beta chain appears in the sequencing data of a study of blood T cell repertoires in COVID-19. Trimming removed 6 bases from V and 3 bases from J; junction bases left unmatched: 9. This CDR3 region has 15 residues. CDR1 and CDR2 from the germline V gene are LNHDA and SQIVND (reference sequence). Original processing methods: Amplification of reference gene primers provided the estimated nucleated cell counts. Using immunoSEQ multiplex PCR, the repertoire was profiled, and TCRdb retains in-frame clones only, with some absent. Clonal size and the V and J genes are those of that table, whereas D and trimming came from the DNA. This table has 60,000 to 80,000 clones, roughly 90% appearing once.

This sequence joins TRBV19 and TRBJ1-1; 8 bases line up with TRBD1. The receptor's source is a man in his 60s with acute or convalescent COVID-19. Sequencing was performed on peripheral blood. CDR3 in DNA: TGTGCCAGTAGGGACACAGGGGGGAGATACACTGAAGCTTTCTTT. Protein: CASRDTGGRYTEAFF.